This TCR beta chain was documented in a study of T cell repertoires in cytomegalovirus infection. The germline V gene has CDR1 MDHEN and CDR2 SYDVKM. Between the trimmed V and J ends, which lost 2 bases and 5 bases, there was a span of 10 bases. There are 13 residues in the CDR3. Each CDR3 protein gets one entry after TCRdb re-called the reads with MiXCR. The sample consists of a few hundred thousand distinct CDR3 sequences, about 18% of them appearing once. The sequencing sample was made of CD8+ T cells from PBMCs. The origin of this receptor is a human donor in good health (CMV status not recorded). Some clones in this sample may be carry-over from other donors' samples. The chain carries TRBV28 and TRBJ2-7; D unresolved. In DNA, the CDR3 is TGTGCCAGCAGTTTAAGGGTGGAGAACGAGCAGTACTTC. Its translation is CASSLRVENEQYF.